These 28 T cell receptor beta chains came from one sample sequenced in a study of the immune and genomic landscape of osteosarcoma. The table came from immunoSEQ multiplex PCR; TCRdb's copy has only in-frame clones and leaves some out. This table has approximately 9,400 clones, 71% appearing once. Osteosarcoma specimens were post-treatment primary, local recurrence and metastasis tumors from poor-prognosis patients. Material: osteosarcoma tumor tissue from the lung. The receptors stem from a human donor with osteosarcoma.

V gene TRBV9 combines with J gene TRBJ1-2, with D tentatively TRBD1 (6 bases). CDR3 length: 15 residues. From germline, CDR1 is SGDLS and CDR2 YYNGEE. The V end was cut by 4 bases, the J end by 4 bases, with 17 bases between. CDR3 in amino acids: CASSPRYGGPYGYTF. CDR3 bases: TGTGCCAGCAGCCCGCGGTACGGGGGCCCCTATGGCTACACCTTC.

The rearrangement links TRBV9 to TRBJ2-7; 9 nucleotides agree with TRBD2. Germline assignment: CDR1 SGDLS and CDR2 YYNGEE. The CDR3 totals 18 residues. Losses at the gene ends were 4 bases for V and 7 bases for J; bases not matched to a gene: 21. CDR3 loop: CASSPSRGVAGELGEQYF. The CDR3, as DNA: TGTGCCAGCAGCCCGAGTCGAGGGGTAGCGGGAGAACTTGGGGAGCAGTACTTC.

This clone was recorded only once. The chain couples TRBV7-8 to TRBJ2-7; 8 positions match TRBD2. Germline V gives CDR1 SGHVS, CDR2 FQNEAQ. This CDR3 spans 15 amino acids. The V gene end was trimmed by 5 bases and the J gene end by 3 bases; junction bases not matched to a gene: 9. The CDR3 region has the DNA TGTGCCAGCAGCACTCCTGAAGCGGGAGTCTACGAGCAGTACTTC. Amino acids: CASSTPEAGVYEQYF.

The chain is built from TRBV28 and TRBJ2-3; either TRBD1 or TRBD2 may supply D (6 bases each). Trimming took 3 bases from V and 6 from J, leaving 22 bases between them. The germline V gene encodes CDR1 MDHEN and CDR2 SYDVKM. CDR3 length: 17 amino acids. CDR3 residues: CASSLGSGGGWGDTQYF. CDR3 nucleotide sequence: TGTGCCAGCAGTTTGGGTAGCGGAGGGGGTTGGGGGGATACGCAGTATTTT.

This clone was detected only a few times. This chain connects TRBV7-8 to TRBJ1-6; D not resolved. The germline V gene encodes CDR1 SGHVS and CDR2 FQNEAQ. This CDR3 comprises 18 residues. Trimming took 0 bases from V and 3 from J, leaving 15 bases between them. CDR3 amino acids: CASSLANFRAVYNSPLHF. DNA for the CDR3: TGTGCCAGCAGCTTAGCCAATTTCCGGGCGGTCTATAATTCACCCCTCCACTTT.

The V call is TRBV10-2, the J call TRBJ2-3; tentative D call: TRBD2 (6 bases). CDR3 length: 14 residues. Germline lookup yields CDR1 WSHSY and CDR2 SAAADI. V lost 8 bases, J lost 1 base, and 13 bases lay in between. The CDR3 DNA reads TGCGCCAGCTGGCGGGGTTCTGGCACAGATACGCAGTATTTT. Translated, it gives CASWRGSGTDTQYF.

The V and J genes are TRBV5-6 and TRBJ1-4; D is unresolved. This CDR3 is 14 amino acids long. Between the trimmed V and J ends, which lost 2 bases and 6 bases, there was a span of 11 bases. From germline, CDR1 is SGHDT and CDR2 YYEEEE. In DNA form, the CDR3 reads TGTGCCAGCAGCTTCCGGGATACCGATGAAAAACTGTTTTTT. Protein product: CASSFRDTDEKLFF.

V is TRBV19 and J is TRBJ2-5; 16 bases match TRBD2. V lost 6 bases, J lost 1 base, and 5 bases stayed unmatched. CDR3 length: 17 amino acids. Germline lookup yields CDR1 LNHDA and CDR2 SQIVND (reference sequence). This CDR3 reads CASSPGTSGRVQETQYF. In nucleotides, the CDR3 is TGTGCCAGTAGCCCCGGGACTAGCGGGAGGGTCCAAGAGACCCAGTACTTC.

The DNA of the CDR3 is TGTGCCAGCACCCAGGGGGTTGAATACGAGCAGTACTTC. Its translation: CASTQGVEYEQYF. This rearrangement joins TRBV6-1 to TRBJ2-5, with 7 bases aligning to TRBD1. With the DNA end fitting TRBJ2-7 better, the J assignment may be wrong. The CDR3 spans 13 residues. Germline assignment: CDR1 MNHNS and CDR2 SASEGT.

This rearrangement joins TRBV6-5 to TRBJ2-5; D may be TRBD2 (6 bases). Trimming took off 6 bases at V and 4 bases at J, with 12 bases between the two ends. Germline V gene sequence: CDR1 MNHEY, CDR2 SVGAGI. This CDR3 spans 13 amino acids. The CDR3 loop is CASSRSGLETQYF. CDR3 sequence (DNA): TGTGCCAGCAGCCGCTCGGGACTAGAGACCCAGTACTTC.

This clone was found once. The chain joins TRBV28 to TRBJ2-4, with D hard to call. Germline-derived CDR1 and CDR2 are MDHEN and SYDVKM. This CDR3 spans 11 amino acids. The V gene lost 3 bases and the J gene lost 10 bases, with 7 bases spanning the gap. The CDR3, as DNA: TGTGCCAGCAGTTTTTCTGCGATTCAGTACTTC. The encoded protein is CASSFSAIQYF.

The chain is built from TRBV7-3 and TRBJ2-1; TRBD2 aligns across 14 bases. The V gene's germline CDR1 is SGHTA and CDR2 FQGTGA. Unmatched junction bases numbered 15, after V lost 4 bases and J lost 13 bases. The CDR3 is 17 residues long. Here the CDR3 reads CASSSGTSGRTPRVQFF. CDR3 nucleotides: TGTGCCAGCAGCTCCGGGACTAGCGGGAGAACCCCGAGAGTTCAGTTCTTC.

The genes are TRBV29-1 and TRBJ1-4; possible D gene TRBD1, 5 bases. CDR3 size: 14 residues. Per germline, CDR1 SQVTM and CDR2 ANQGSEA. Deletions cut 5 bases from V and 0 bases from J, with 10 bases between. In nucleotides, the CDR3 is TGCAGCGTTCGGGACGGAGCAACTAATGAAAAACTGTTTTTT. This codes for CSVRDGATNEKLFF.

This clone has more than one count but fewer than ten. V usage is TRBV6-1 and J usage is TRBJ1-1, with TRBD1 as a possible D gene (5 bases). This CDR3 has 15 residues. V was shortened by 6 bases and J by 1 base, with 15 bases between the two germline ends. The V gene's germline CDR1 is MNHNS and CDR2 SASEGT. The CDR3 DNA is TGTGCCAGCAGCCCGACCGGGGCCGGGAACACTGAAGCTTTCTTT. Translation gives CASSPTGAGNTEAFF.

J is TRBJ1-4 and V is TRBV28; 7 bases match TRBD1. The CDR3 covers 13 residues. The V and J ends lost 3 bases and 7 bases, in that order; junction bases with no gene match: 2. Germline V gene data show CDR1 as MDHEN and CDR2 as SYDVKM. The chain's CDR3 is CASSLAGGEKLFF. CDR3 DNA sequence: TGTGCCAGCAGTTTGGCAGGGGGTGAAAAACTGTTTTTT. The full variable domain, completed using reference TRBV28 and TRBJ1-4, is DVKVTQSSRYLVKRTGEKVFLECVQDMDHENMFWYRQDPGLGLRLIYFSYDVKMKEKGDIPEGYSVSREKKERFSLILESASTNQTSMYLCASSLAGGEKLFFGSGTQLSVL.

V usage is TRBV2 and J usage is TRBJ2-6; no firm D call. Germline CDR1 and CDR2: SNHLY and FYNNEI. V shed 9 bases and J shed 0 bases, with 9 bases lying between them. The CDR3 loop spans 14 amino acids. DNA for the CDR3: TGTGCCAGTGCTTCCAGCTCTGGGGCCAACGTCCTGACTTTC. Encoded protein: CASASSSGANVLTF.

The J gene is TRBJ1-3, the V gene TRBV29-1; D gene ambiguous. V lost 2 bases and J 4 bases, leaving 6 bases between the germline ends. The CDR3 has 12 amino acids. Germline-derived CDR1 and CDR2 are SQVTM and ANQGSEA. The CDR3 protein is CSVETGGNTIYF. The CDR3 coding sequence is TGCAGCGTTGAAACCGGGGGAAACACCATATATTTT.

This sequence joins TRBV6-1 and TRBJ2-5; TRBD2 agrees at 13 bases. The germline CDR1 and CDR2 sequences are MNHNS and SASEGT. CDR3 length: 17 residues. J was trimmed by 5 bases and V by 2 bases; bases with no gene match: 8. DNA of the CDR3: TGTGCCAGCAGTGAACGGACTAGCGGGAGCTTTCGGGAGACCCAGTACTTC. Its translation: CASSERTSGSFRETQYF.

The chain recombines TRBV7-2 with TRBJ2-4, with a tentative D call TRBD1 (6 bases). Trimming removed 3 bases at V and 6 bases at J, with 15 bases between. Germline CDR1 reads SGHTA; CDR2 reads FQGNSA. The CDR3 runs 15 residues. The CDR3 bases are TGTGCCAGCAGCTTCAACCGGGACAAACGAAACATTCAGTACTTC. The encoded protein is CASSFNRDKRNIQYF.

This clone was seen only once. The CDR3 nucleotides read TGTGCCAGCAGGGGGGCGGACTACTACTACTACGAGCAGTACTTC. Translating gives CASRGADYYYYEQYF. The rearrangement joins TRBV28 to TRBJ2-7; perhaps D is TRBD1 or TRBD2 (6 bases each). The CDR3 loop spans 15 amino acids. Trimming shortened V by 6 bases and J by 3 bases, and 18 bases separated the two germline ends. Germline CDR1 reads MDHEN; CDR2 reads SYDVKM.

The rearrangement uses TRBV25-1 and TRBJ1-1, with 7 bases fitting TRBD1. The trim removed 3 bases at V and 1 base at J, leaving 2 bases unmatched. The CDR3 is made up of 14 amino acids. Germline V CDR1 and CDR2: MGHDK, SYGVNS. CDR3 sequence: CASSDRQGNTEAFF. For the CDR3, the DNA is TGTGCCAGCAGTGATAGACAGGGGAACACTGAAGCTTTCTTT.

The V and J genes are TRBV27 and TRBJ2-3, with 9 positions matching TRBD2. In germline, CDR1 is MNHEY, CDR2 SMNVEV (reference sequence). V gave up 5 bases and J gave up 2 bases; unmatched junction bases: 2. CDR3 size: 14 residues. CDR3 region: CASSGLANTDTQYF. DNA of the CDR3: TGTGCCAGCAGTGGACTAGCGAACACAGATACGCAGTATTTT.

The chain recombines TRBV7-2 with TRBJ2-2, with D unresolved. V dropped 5 bases and J dropped 3 bases, with 4 bases sitting between them. CDR3 size: 12 residues. Germline V gives CDR1 SGHTA, CDR2 FQGNSA. The CDR3 loop reads CASSLDTGELFF. The CDR3 bases are TGTGCCAGCAGCCTAGACACCGGGGAGCTGTTTTTT.

The V gene is TRBV11-2, the J gene TRBJ2-7; a possible D gene is TRBD1 (6 bases). V lost 1 base to trimming and J lost 2 bases, with 12 bases between them. The CDR3 totals 15 residues. CDR1 is SGHAT and CDR2 is FQNNGV in the germline V gene. In DNA, the CDR3 is TGTGCCAGCAGCTTAGCCGACAGGCCGACCTACGAGCAGTACTTC. Its protein is CASSLADRPTYEQYF.

The rearrangement uses TRBV5-1 and TRBJ2-5; 9 bases line up with TRBD1. CDR1 SGHRS and CDR2 YFSETQ come from the germline V gene. The CDR3 length is 16 residues. V shed 0 bases, J shed 4 bases, and the junction held 7 bases outside the gene matches. This CDR3 reads CASSLAGGQGSETQYF. The CDR3 region has the DNA TGCGCCAGCAGCTTGGCAGGGGGACAGGGCTCAGAGACCCAGTACTTC.

This clone was observed a few times. This rearrangement joins TRBV29-1 to TRBJ2-3; no clear D. Germline V gives CDR1 SQVTM, CDR2 ANQGSEA. V dropped 4 bases and J dropped 1 base, with 6 bases sitting between them. CDR3 length: 12 residues. CDR3 protein: CSVGARTDTQYF. CDR3 sequence (DNA): TGCAGCGTTGGCGCCCGCACAGATACGCAGTATTTT.

With regard to this clone: A far more abundant clone sits one base away, making this likely a read error. The chain has TRBV6-4 and TRBJ1-1; D perhaps matches TRBD1 (5 bases). This CDR3 comprises 16 residues. Per germline, CDR1 MRHNA and CDR2 SNTAGT. The V and J ends lost 3 bases and 1 base respectively, with 15 bases between them. This CDR3 is CASSEETLGGNTEAFF. CDR3 DNA: TGTGCCAGCAGTGAGGAAACGCTGGGGGGGAACACTGAAGCTTTCTTT.

CDR3 DNA sequence: TGCGCCAGCAGCCTTCCGACGGGGAGAGTAGGGGCCGGGGAGCTGTTTTTT. As protein: CASSLPTGRVGAGELFF. The rearrangement uses TRBV4-1 and TRBJ2-2; the D call may be TRBD1 or TRBD2 (5 bases each). The CDR3 has 17 residues. Germline V gene data show CDR1 as MGHRA and CDR2 as YSYEKL. Deletions cut 4 bases from V and 6 bases from J, with 21 bases between.